Listed below are T cell receptor beta chains from one sample, sequenced in a study of blood T cell repertoires in COVID-19. This table comes from immunoSEQ multiplex PCR, and its TCRdb copy is limited to in-frame clones, with some not included. Of 150,000 to 200,000 clones listed, approximately 93% were seen once; the top ten hold under 2%. Sequenced input: peripheral blood. Every receptor here comes from a woman aged 55-69 years with COVID-19, enrolled during active disease. Each CDR3 is given with its conserved first and last residue. A D gene is named only where the DNA matches it firmly. Some rows have no size entry. The others give once, few or many, or a class for an expanded clone.

J: TRBJ2-1
size: NA
D: NA
V: TRBV3-1/TRBV3-2
CDR3: CASSQGKGAYNEQFF
DNA: TGTGCCAGCAGCCAAGGAAAGGGGGCCTACAATGAGCAGTTCTTC

J: TRBJ1-2
size: NA
D: NA
V: TRBV2
CDR3: CASSDGRVYGYTF
DNA: TGTGCCAGCAGTGACGGCAGGGTCTATGGCTACACCTTC

J: TRBJ1-1
size: NA
D: NA
V: TRBV28
CDR3: CASRARTDLNTEAFF
DNA: TGTGCCAGCAGGGCCCGGACAGACCTGAACACTGAAGCTTTCTTT

J: TRBJ2-1
size: once
D: TRBD2
V: TRBV7-7
CDR3: CASSPSPGGGASFDEQFF
DNA: TGTGCCAGCAGCCCTTCCCCGGGCGGGGGGGCCTCTTTTGATGAGCAGTTCTTC

J: TRBJ1-1
size: NA
D: TRBD1
V: TRBV6-6
CDR3: CASRAGPGQGTEAFF
DNA: TGTGCCAGCAGGGCGGGCCCGGGACAGGGCACTGAAGCTTTCTTT

J: TRBJ1-2
size: NA
D: TRBD1
V: TRBV19
CDR3: CASTLRGGTGIKNYGYTF
DNA: TGTGCCAGTACCCTCCGAGGGGGGACAGGGATAAAGAACTATGGCTACACCTTC

J: TRBJ1-2
size: NA
D: NA
V: TRBV9
CDR3: CASSTSGHYGYTF
DNA: TGTGCCAGCAGCACGAGTGGGCACTATGGCTACACCTTC

J: TRBJ1-2
size: NA
D: NA
V: TRBV5-4
CDR3: CASSLVQGSYGYTF
DNA: TGTGCCAGCAGCTTGGTCCAGGGGTCGTATGGCTACACCTTC

J: TRBJ2-7
size: NA
D: TRBD2
V: TRBV7-9
CDR3: CASTQPGAGGNEQYF
DNA: TGTGCCAGCACCCAACCAGGGGCGGGGGGCAACGAGCAGTACTTC

J: TRBJ2-1
size: NA
D: TRBD2
V: TRBV18
CDR3: CASKPGLAGTRNEQFF
DNA: TGTGCCAGCAAACCGGGACTAGCGGGGACACGCAATGAGCAGTTCTTC

J: TRBJ1-5
size: NA
D: NA
V: TRBV28
CDR3: CASSSYQPQHF
DNA: TGTGCCAGCAGTTCCTATCAGCCCCAGCATTTT

J: TRBJ1-1
size: once
D: NA
V: TRBV6-6
CDR3: CASSFFHQNTEAFF
DNA: TGTGCCAGCAGTTTTTTCCATCAGAACACTGAAGCTTTCTTT

J: TRBJ1-4
size: NA
D: NA
V: TRBV19
CDR3: CASSPRGGEEKLFF
DNA: TGTGCCAGTAGTCCCAGGGGAGGGGAAGAAAAACTGTTTTTT

J: TRBJ1-1
size: NA
D: TRBD1
V: TRBV6-6
CDR3: CASSYYRQGNTEAFF
DNA: TGTGCCAGCAGTTACTACCGACAGGGGAACACTGAAGCTTTCTTT

J: TRBJ1-1
size: NA
D: TRBD1
V: TRBV7-3
CDR3: CASSRDRETEAFF
DNA: TGTGCCAGCAGCCGGGACAGGGAGACTGAAGCTTTCTTT

J: TRBJ1-3
size: NA
D: TRBD1
V: TRBV6-6
CDR3: CASSYRDRAGNTIYF
DNA: TGTGCCAGCAGTTACCGGGACAGGGCTGGAAACACCATATATTTT

J: TRBJ2-7
size: medium-sized
D: NA
V: TRBV11-2
CDR3: CASSSSRVWQGMSEQYF
DNA: TGTGCCAGCAGCTCGAGTAGGGTGTGGCAGGGGATGAGCGAGCAGTACTTC

J: TRBJ1-3
size: NA
D: NA
V: TRBV5-4
CDR3: CASSYQEGTNTIYF
DNA: TGTGCCAGCAGCTATCAAGAGGGTACAAACACCATATATTTT

J: TRBJ2-5
size: NA
D: NA
V: TRBV6-1
CDR3: CASSGTGNRITETQYF
DNA: TGTGCCAGCAGTGGAACAGGGAATCGTATTACGGAGACCCAGTACTTC

J: TRBJ1-2
size: NA
D: TRBD1
V: TRBV18
CDR3: CASSRQGDYGYTF
DNA: TGTGCCAGCTCACGTCAGGGGGACTATGGCTACACCTTC

J: TRBJ1-1
size: NA
D: NA
V: TRBV10-2
CDR3: CASSEGPNTEAFF
DNA: TGCGCCAGCAGTGAGGGGCCGAACACTGAAGCTTTCTTT

J: TRBJ1-6
size: NA
D: NA
V: TRBV15
CDR3: CASGLNNSPLHF
DNA: TGTGCGTCAGGGTTAAATAATTCACCCCTCCACTTT

J: TRBJ1-5
size: NA
D: NA
V: TRBV5-1
CDR3: CASSLDGVTQPQHF
DNA: TGCGCCAGCAGCTTGGACGGGGTCACTCAGCCCCAGCATTTT

J: TRBJ1-4
size: NA
D: TRBD1
V: TRBV5-1
CDR3: CASSLETGQGGKLFF
DNA: TGCGCCAGCAGCTTGGAGACAGGGCAAGGGGGAAAACTGTTTTTT

J: TRBJ2-5
size: NA
D: TRBD2
V: TRBV6-2/TRBV6-3
CDR3: CASSFSTSGGLQETQYF
DNA: TGTGCCAGCAGTTTCTCGACTAGCGGGGGGTTACAAGAGACCCAGTACTTC

J: TRBJ1-1
size: NA
D: TRBD1
V: TRBV6-5
CDR3: CASSSTGTVSF
DNA: TGTGCCAGCAGTTCCACCGGGACAGTTTCTTTT

J: TRBJ1-6
size: many
D: NA
V: TRBV6-5
CDR3: CASSYSWQGHSPLHF
DNA: TGTGCCAGCAGTTACTCGTGGCAGGGTCATTCACCCCTCCACTTT

J: TRBJ2-7
size: once
D: TRBD1
V: TRBV19
CDR3: CASSWGQSYEQYF
DNA: TGTGCCAGTAGTTGGGGACAGTCCTACGAGCAGTACTTC

J: TRBJ2-2
size: NA
D: NA
V: TRBV7-2
CDR3: CASSTAGLGMFF
DNA: TGTGCCAGCAGCACCGCGGGACTGGGCATGTTTTTT

J: TRBJ1-2
size: NA
D: NA
V: TRBV4-1
CDR3: CASSQGGANYGYTF
DNA: TGCGCCAGCAGCCAAGGTGGAGCTAACTATGGCTACACCTTC

J: TRBJ1-5
size: NA
D: TRBD1
V: TRBV6-1
CDR3: CASGDRGDQPQHF
DNA: TGTGCCAGCGGTGACAGGGGTGATCAGCCCCAGCATTTT

J: TRBJ2-2
size: NA
D: NA
V: TRBV18
CDR3: CASSPRTANTGELFF
DNA: TGTGCCAGCTCACCACGGACAGCGAACACCGGGGAGCTGTTTTTT

J: TRBJ1-6
size: NA
D: TRBD1
V: TRBV3-1/TRBV3-2
CDR3: CASSPTGTGSSPLHF
DNA: TGTGCCAGCAGCCCTACCGGGACAGGGTCTTCACCCCTCCACTTT

J: TRBJ1-1
size: NA
D: NA
V: TRBV19
CDR3: CASSATGITEAFF
DNA: TGTGCCAGTAGTGCCACAGGGATCACTGAAGCTTTCTTT

J: TRBJ1-5
size: NA
D: TRBD1
V: TRBV7-8
CDR3: CASSLTVGTGRYSNQPQHF
DNA: TGTGCCAGCAGCTTAACTGTTGGGACAGGCCGATATAGCAATCAGCCCCAGCATTTT

J: TRBJ2-1
size: NA
D: TRBD1
V: TRBV7-9
CDR3: CASSPDRAIYNEQFF
DNA: TGTGCCAGCAGCCCGGACAGGGCGATTTACAATGAGCAGTTCTTC

J: TRBJ1-2
size: few
D: NA
V: TRBV28
CDR3: CAIDRSPNYGYTF
DNA: TGTGCCATCGACAGGTCACCTAACTATGGCTACACCTTC

J: TRBJ2-7
size: NA
D: TRBD1
V: TRBV5-1
CDR3: CASKGQGIDEQYF
DNA: TGCGCCAGCAAGGGACAGGGAATCGACGAGCAGTACTTC

J: TRBJ1-6
size: NA
D: NA
V: TRBV5-6
CDR3: CASSLAEGTRYNSPLHF
DNA: TGTGCCAGCAGCTTGGCCGAAGGGACTCGTTATAATTCACCCCTCCACTTT

J: TRBJ1-1
size: NA
D: NA
V: TRBV20-1
CDR3: CSASGQRNTEAFF
DNA: TGCAGTGCTAGTGGACAACGCAACACTGAAGCTTTCTTT

J: TRBJ1-1
size: NA
D: NA
V: TRBV7-9
CDR3: CASSPLEAPETEAFF
DNA: TGTGCCAGCAGCCCCCTGGAGGCCCCGGAGACTGAAGCTTTCTTT

J: TRBJ1-6
size: NA
D: NA
V: TRBV6-5
CDR3: CASSSGLGGPLHF
DNA: TGTGCCAGCAGTTCAGGGTTGGGGGGACCCCTCCACTTT

J: TRBJ2-3
size: NA
D: TRBD1
V: TRBV7-8
CDR3: CASRLDRGTDTQYF
DNA: TGTGCCAGCAGGCTGGACAGGGGGACAGATACGCAGTATTTT

J: TRBJ2-5
size: NA
D: TRBD1
V: TRBV5-4
CDR3: CASSSGQAQETQYF
DNA: TGTGCCAGCAGCTCCGGACAGGCCCAAGAGACCCAGTACTTC

J: TRBJ1-5
size: NA
D: TRBD1
V: TRBV3-1/TRBV3-2
CDR3: CASSQGGDRAPADSNQPQHF
DNA: TGTGCCAGCAGCCAAGGGGGGGACAGGGCCCCCGCCGATAGCAATCAGCCCCAGCATTTT

J: TRBJ1-1
size: NA
D: NA
V: TRBV20-1
CDR3: CSAREYTEAFF
DNA: TGCAGTGCTAGGGAGTACACTGAAGCTTTCTTT

J: TRBJ1-1
size: NA
D: TRBD1
V: TRBV25-1
CDR3: CASSDLGTANTEAFF
DNA: TGTGCCAGCAGTGATTTAGGGACAGCGAACACTGAAGCTTTCTTT

J: TRBJ2-1
size: once
D: NA
V: TRBV19
CDR3: CASSIGKGSEYNEQFF
DNA: TGTGCCAGTAGTATCGGGAAAGGATCGGAATACAATGAGCAGTTCTTC

J: TRBJ1-3
size: NA
D: TRBD1
V: TRBV6-5
CDR3: CASSITDRVSNTIYF
DNA: TGTGCCAGCAGTATTACTGACAGGGTATCGAACACCATATATTTT

J: TRBJ1-4
size: NA
D: NA
V: TRBV7-2
CDR3: CASSRRGQINEKLFF
DNA: TGTGCCAGCAGCCGGAGAGGACAGATTAATGAAAAACTGTTTTTT

J: TRBJ1-1
size: once
D: NA
V: TRBV5-1
CDR3: CASSRFYRETTEAFF
DNA: TGCGCCAGCAGCCGTTTCTACAGGGAAACAACTGAAGCTTTCTTT

J: TRBJ1-1
size: NA
D: TRBD1
V: TRBV11-2
CDR3: CASSRMSNNRGPYTEAFF
DNA: TGTGCCAGCAGCCGAATGAGTAACAACAGGGGGCCTTACACTGAAGCTTTCTTT

J: TRBJ1-2
size: NA
D: TRBD1
V: TRBV7-9
CDR3: CASSTRTGGYGYTF
DNA: TGTGCCAGCAGCACGCGGACAGGGGGCTATGGCTACACCTTC